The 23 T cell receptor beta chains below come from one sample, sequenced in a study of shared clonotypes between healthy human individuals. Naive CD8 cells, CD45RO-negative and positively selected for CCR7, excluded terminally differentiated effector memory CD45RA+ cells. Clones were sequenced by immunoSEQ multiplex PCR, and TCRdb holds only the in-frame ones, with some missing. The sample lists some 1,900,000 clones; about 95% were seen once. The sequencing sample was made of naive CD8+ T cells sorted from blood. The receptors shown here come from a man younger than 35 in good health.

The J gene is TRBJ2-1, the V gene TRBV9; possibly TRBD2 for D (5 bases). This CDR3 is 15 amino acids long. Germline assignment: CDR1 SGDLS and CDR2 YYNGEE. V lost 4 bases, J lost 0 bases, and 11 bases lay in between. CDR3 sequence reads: CASSPGKSSYNEQFF. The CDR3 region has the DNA TGTGCCAGCAGCCCGGGGAAGAGCTCCTACAATGAGCAGTTCTTC.

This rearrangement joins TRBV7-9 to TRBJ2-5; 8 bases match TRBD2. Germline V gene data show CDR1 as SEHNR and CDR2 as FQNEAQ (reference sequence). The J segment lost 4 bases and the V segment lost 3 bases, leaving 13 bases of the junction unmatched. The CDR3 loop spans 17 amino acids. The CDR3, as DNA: TGTGCCAGCAGCTTTCCCCTGACTAGCGCCAGTCCAGAGACCCAGTACTTC. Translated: CASSFPLTSASPETQYF.

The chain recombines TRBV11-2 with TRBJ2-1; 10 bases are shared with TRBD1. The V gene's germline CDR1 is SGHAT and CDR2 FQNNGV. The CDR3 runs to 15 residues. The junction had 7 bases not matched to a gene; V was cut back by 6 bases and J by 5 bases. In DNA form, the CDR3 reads TGTGCCAGCAGGGCCGGGACAGGGGTAAACAATGAGCAGTTCTTC. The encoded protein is CASRAGTGVNNEQFF.

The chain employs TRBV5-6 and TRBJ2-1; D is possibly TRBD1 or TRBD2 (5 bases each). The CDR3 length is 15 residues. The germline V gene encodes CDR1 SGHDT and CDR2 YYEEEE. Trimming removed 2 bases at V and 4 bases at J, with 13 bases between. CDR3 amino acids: CASSFAQGPYNEQFF. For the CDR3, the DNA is TGTGCCAGCAGCTTCGCCCAGGGACCTTACAATGAGCAGTTCTTC.

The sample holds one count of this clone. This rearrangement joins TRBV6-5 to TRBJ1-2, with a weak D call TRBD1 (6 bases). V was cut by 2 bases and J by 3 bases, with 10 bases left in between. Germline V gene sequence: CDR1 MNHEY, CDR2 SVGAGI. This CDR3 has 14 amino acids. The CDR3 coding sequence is TGTGCCAGCAGTTACAGGGGGGAGTACTATGGCTACACCTTC. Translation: CASSYRGEYYGYTF.

DNA for the CDR3: TGTGCCAGCAGCGTAGTTTTCGGTAATGAGCAGTTCTTC. This gives the protein CASSVVFGNEQFF. The chain links TRBV9 to TRBJ2-1, with D hard to call. This CDR3 is built from 13 residues. The germline V gene has CDR1 SGDLS and CDR2 YYNGEE. V lost 0 bases to trimming and J lost 7 bases, with 8 bases between them.

The chain's CDR3 is CASSDRGLDEQYF. For the CDR3, the DNA is TGTGCCAGCAGCGACAGGGGGCTGGACGAGCAGTACTTC. The chain employs TRBV6-6 and TRBJ2-7, with 10 bases fitting TRBD1. The CDR3 sequence is 13 residues long. Germline CDR1 reads MNHNY; CDR2 reads SVGAGI (reference sequence). After removal of 6 bases from V and 5 bases from J, the junction contained 4 bases not matched to a gene.

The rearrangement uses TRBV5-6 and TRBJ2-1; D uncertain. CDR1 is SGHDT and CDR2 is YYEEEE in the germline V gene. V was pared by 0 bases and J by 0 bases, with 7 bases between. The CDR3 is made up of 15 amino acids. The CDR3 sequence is CASSLGWDSYNEQFF. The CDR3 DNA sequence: TGTGCCAGCAGCTTGGGATGGGACTCCTACAATGAGCAGTTCTTC. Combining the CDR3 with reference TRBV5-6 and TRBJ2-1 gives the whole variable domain DAGVTQSPTHLIKTRGQQVTLRCSPKSGHDTVSWYQQALGQGPQFIFQYYEEEERQRGNFPDRFSGHQFPNYSSELNVNALLLGDSALYLCASSLGWDSYNEQFFGPGTRLTVL.

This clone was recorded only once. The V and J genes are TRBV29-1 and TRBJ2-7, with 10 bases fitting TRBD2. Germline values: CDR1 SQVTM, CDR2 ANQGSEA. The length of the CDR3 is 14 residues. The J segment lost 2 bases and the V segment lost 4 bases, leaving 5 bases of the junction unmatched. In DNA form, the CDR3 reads TGCAGCGTTGTGACGAGCGGGGGGGCCTACGAGCAGTACTTC. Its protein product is CSVVTSGGAYEQYF.

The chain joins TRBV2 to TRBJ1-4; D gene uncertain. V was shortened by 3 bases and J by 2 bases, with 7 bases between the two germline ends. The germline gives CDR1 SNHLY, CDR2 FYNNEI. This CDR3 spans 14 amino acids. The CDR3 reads CASSDRHTNEKLFF. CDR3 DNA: TGTGCCAGCAGTGATAGGCATACTAATGAAAAACTGTTTTTT.

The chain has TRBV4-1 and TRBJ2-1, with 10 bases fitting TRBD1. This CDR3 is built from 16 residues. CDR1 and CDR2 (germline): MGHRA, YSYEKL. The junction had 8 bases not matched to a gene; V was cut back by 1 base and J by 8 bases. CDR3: CASSQGRTGGLYEQFF. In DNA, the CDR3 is TGCGCCAGCAGCCAAGGCAGGACAGGGGGGTTGTATGAGCAGTTCTTC.

CDR3 sequence (DNA): TGTGCCAGCAGTCCCTCAGCAGGGAATTTCGCGAGTGAAGCTTTCTTT. Its protein product is CASSPSAGNFASEAFF. The J gene is TRBJ1-1, the V gene TRBV27; D might be TRBD1 (5 bases). The CDR3 is 16 residues long. Per the germline V gene, CDR1 is MNHEY and CDR2 is SMNVEV (reference sequence). The V and J ends lost 5 bases and 7 bases respectively, with 23 bases between them.

In nucleotides, the CDR3 is TGTGCCAGCAGCTTGAACACCCCTGAGCAGTTCTTC. As protein: CASSLNTPEQFF. V usage is TRBV7-9 and J usage is TRBJ2-1; unclear D gene. From germline, CDR1 is SEHNR and CDR2 FQNEAQ (reference sequence). V was shortened by 3 bases and J by 9 bases, with 9 bases between the two germline ends. The CDR3 is made up of 12 amino acids.

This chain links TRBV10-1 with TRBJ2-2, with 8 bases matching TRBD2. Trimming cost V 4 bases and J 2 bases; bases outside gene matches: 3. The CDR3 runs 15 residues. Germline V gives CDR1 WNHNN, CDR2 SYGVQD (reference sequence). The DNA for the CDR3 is TGCGCCAGCAGTGCGGGACTAGTCAACACCGGGGAGCTGTTTTTT. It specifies CASSAGLVNTGELFF.

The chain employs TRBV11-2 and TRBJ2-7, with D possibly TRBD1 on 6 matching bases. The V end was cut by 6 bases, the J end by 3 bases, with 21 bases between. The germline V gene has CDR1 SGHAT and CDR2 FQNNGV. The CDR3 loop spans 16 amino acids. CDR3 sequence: CASSWGPVSMDYEQYF. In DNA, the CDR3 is TGTGCCAGCAGTTGGGGGCCGGTCTCCATGGACTACGAGCAGTACTTC.

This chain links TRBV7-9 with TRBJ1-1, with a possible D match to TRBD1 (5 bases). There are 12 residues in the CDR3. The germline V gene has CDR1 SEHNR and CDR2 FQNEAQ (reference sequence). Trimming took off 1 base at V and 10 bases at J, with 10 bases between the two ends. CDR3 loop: CASSLEGWGAFF. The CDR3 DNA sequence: TGTGCCAGCAGCTTAGAGGGGTGGGGAGCTTTCTTT.

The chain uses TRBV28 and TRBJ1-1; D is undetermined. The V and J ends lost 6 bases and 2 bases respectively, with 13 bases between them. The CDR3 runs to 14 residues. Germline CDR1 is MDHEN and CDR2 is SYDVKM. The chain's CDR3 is CASSLDGLNTEAFF. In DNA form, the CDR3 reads TGTGCCAGCAGCCTCGACGGACTCAACACTGAAGCTTTCTTT.

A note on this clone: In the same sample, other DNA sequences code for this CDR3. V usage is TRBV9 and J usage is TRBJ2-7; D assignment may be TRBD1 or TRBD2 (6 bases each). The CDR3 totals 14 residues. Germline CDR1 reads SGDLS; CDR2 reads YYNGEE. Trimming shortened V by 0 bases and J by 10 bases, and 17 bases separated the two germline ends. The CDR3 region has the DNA TGTGCCAGCAGCGTAGGGGGCGGGACACCGGAACAGTACTTC. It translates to CASSVGGGTPEQYF.

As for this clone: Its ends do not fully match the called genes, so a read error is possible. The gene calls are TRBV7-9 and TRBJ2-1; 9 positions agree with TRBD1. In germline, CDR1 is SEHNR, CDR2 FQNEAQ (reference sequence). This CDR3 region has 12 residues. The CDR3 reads CASSLKEGQGIF. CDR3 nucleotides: TGTGCCAGCAGCTTAAAAGAGGGACAGGGCATCTTC.

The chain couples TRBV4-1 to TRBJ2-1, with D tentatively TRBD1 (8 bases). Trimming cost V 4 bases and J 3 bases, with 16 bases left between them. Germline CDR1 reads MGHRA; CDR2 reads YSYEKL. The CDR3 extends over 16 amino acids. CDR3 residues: CASSPETGDYYNEQFF. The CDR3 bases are TGCGCCAGCAGCCCGGAGACAGGGGACTACTACAATGAGCAGTTCTTC.

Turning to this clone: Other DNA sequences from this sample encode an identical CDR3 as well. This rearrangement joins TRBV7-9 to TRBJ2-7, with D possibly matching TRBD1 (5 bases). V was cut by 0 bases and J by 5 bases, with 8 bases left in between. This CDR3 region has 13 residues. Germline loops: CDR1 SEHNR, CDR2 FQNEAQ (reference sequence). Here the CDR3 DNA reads TGTGCCAGCAGCTTAGCGTCAGGGAACGAGCAGTACTTC. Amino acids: CASSLASGNEQYF. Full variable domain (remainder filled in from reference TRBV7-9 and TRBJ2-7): DTGVSQNPRHKITKRGQNVTFRCDPISEHNRLYWYRQTLGQGPEFLTYFQNEAQLEKSRLLSDRFSAERPKGSFSTLEIQRTEQGDSAMYLCASSLASGNEQYFGPGTRLTVT.

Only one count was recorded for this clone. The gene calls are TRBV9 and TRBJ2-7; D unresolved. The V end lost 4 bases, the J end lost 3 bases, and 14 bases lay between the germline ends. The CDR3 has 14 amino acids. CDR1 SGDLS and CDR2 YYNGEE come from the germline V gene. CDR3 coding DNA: TGTGCCAGCAGCCCTAGTGGGGAAATCTACGAGCAGTACTTC. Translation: CASSPSGEIYEQYF.

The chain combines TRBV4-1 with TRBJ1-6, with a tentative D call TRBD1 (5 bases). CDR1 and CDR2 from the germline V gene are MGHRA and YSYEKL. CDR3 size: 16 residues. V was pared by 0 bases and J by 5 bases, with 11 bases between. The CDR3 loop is CASSQEGRGDNSPLHF. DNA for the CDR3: TGCGCCAGCAGCCAAGAGGGGAGGGGAGATAATTCACCCCTCCACTTT.